This passage covers 18 T cell receptor beta chains from one sample sequenced in a study of cytomegalovirus exposure and HLA in healthy donors. Sequenced by immunoSEQ multiplex PCR; TCRdb stores in-frame clones only, minus some. The table lists 65,000 to 80,000 clones, about 93% of them singletons. The sample was PBMCs. The origin of the receptors is a woman aged 18-29 years in good health and CMV-seropositive.

The rearrangement uses TRBV27 and TRBJ2-1; the match to TRBD2 covers 8 bases. Losses at the gene ends were 9 bases for V and 10 bases for J; bases not matched to a gene: 11. In germline, CDR1 is MNHEY, CDR2 SMNVEV (reference sequence). The CDR3 runs 13 residues. The CDR3 spells CASRGSIAGEQFF. The CDR3 DNA reads TGTGCCAGTAGGGGTTCTATAGCGGGGGAGCAGTTCTTC.

V usage is TRBV4-2 and J usage is TRBJ1-1, with 7 bases aligning to TRBD1. The V gene's germline CDR1 is LGHNA and CDR2 YNFKEQ. The trim removed 1 base at V and 4 bases at J, leaving 6 bases unmatched. CDR3 length: 15 residues. CDR3 protein: CASSQAAGGSTEAFF. CDR3 bases: TGTGCCAGCAGCCAAGCGGCAGGGGGTAGCACTGAAGCTTTCTTT.

This rearrangement joins TRBV30 to TRBJ2-2; D remains ambiguous. The CDR3 length is 11 residues. Germline assignment: CDR1 GTSNPN and CDR2 SVGIG (reference sequence). Trimming removed 1 base at V and 7 bases at J, with 4 bases between. The CDR3 nucleotides read TGTGCCTGGAGTGGTATCGGGGAGCTGTTTTTT. As protein: CAWSGIGELFF. Filled out from reference TRBV30 and TRBJ2-2, the complete variable domain reads SQTIHQWPATLVQPVGSPLSLECTVEGTSNPNLYWYRQAAGRGLQLLFYSVGIGQISSEVPQNLSASRPQDRQFILSSKKLLLSDSGFYLCAWSGIGELFFGEGSRLTVL.

V gene TRBV19 combines with J gene TRBJ1-2; TRBD1 aligns across 9 bases. The CDR3 is 15 amino acids. Germline V lookup: CDR1 LNHDA, CDR2 SQIVND (reference sequence). V lost 5 bases to trimming and J lost 5 bases; unmatched junction nucleotides: 9. The CDR3 DNA reads as TGTGCCAGTAGTGCCCAAACAGGGGGCCGGTATGGCTACACCTTC. It specifies CASSAQTGGRYGYTF.

CDR3 nucleotides: TGCGCCAGCAGCCAAGAAAAGCAGACAGGCCAGCCCCAGCATTTT. It translates to CASSQEKQTGQPQHF. V gene TRBV4-3 combines with J gene TRBJ1-5; TRBD1 is a possible D gene (6 bases). Germline-derived CDR1 and CDR2 are LGHNA and YSLEER. Trimming stripped 0 bases from V and 7 bases from J, with 13 bases between. This CDR3 has 15 residues.

The CDR3 loop is CASSQPTGARNYGYTF. In DNA form, the CDR3 reads TGCGCCAGCAGCCAACCCACAGGGGCTCGAAACTATGGCTACACCTTC. The chain carries TRBV4-1 and TRBJ1-2; TRBD1 matches at 7 bases. The CDR3 has 16 residues. V lost 2 bases, J lost 2 bases, and 8 bases stayed unmatched. Germline V gives CDR1 MGHRA, CDR2 YSYEKL.

In this sample, this clone turned up a few times. The rearrangement links TRBV19 to TRBJ2-2; TRBD1 is a possible D gene (6 bases). CDR1 and CDR2 (germline): LNHDA, SQIVND (reference sequence). Trimming cost V 4 bases and J 7 bases, with 10 bases left between them. This CDR3 region has 13 residues. The CDR3 DNA is TGTGCCAGTAGTAGGGGGCCGGGCGGGGAGCTGTTTTTT. It specifies CASSRGPGGELFF.

This sequence joins TRBV27 and TRBJ2-7, with 9 bases identical to TRBD1. The CDR3 totals 14 residues. The junction had 9 bases not matched to a gene; V was cut back by 6 bases and J by 6 bases. Germline V gene data show CDR1 as MNHEY and CDR2 as SMNVEV (reference sequence). The CDR3 nucleotides are TGTGCCAGCAGGTCCCGGGACAGGGACTTCGAGCAGTACTTC. It is translated as CASRSRDRDFEQYF.

This chain joins TRBV7-2 and TRBJ2-1; 7 bases match TRBD2. This CDR3 has 14 residues. J was trimmed by 14 bases and V by 1 base; bases with no gene match: 11. The germline CDR1 and CDR2 sequences are SGHTA and FQGNSA. DNA for the CDR3: TGTGCCAGCAGCTTAGGGGCGGGAGTGACTTTAGAGTTCTTC. Residues: CASSLGAGVTLEFF.

The chain uses TRBV7-8 and TRBJ1-5; the D gene is possibly TRBD1 (5 bases). The CDR3 runs 13 residues. Germline V gene lookup returns CDR1 SGHVS and CDR2 FQNEAQ. Trimming shortened V by 3 bases and J by 7 bases, and 10 bases separated the two germline ends. The CDR3 region is CASSFGREQPQHF. In nucleotides, the CDR3 is TGTGCCAGCAGCTTTGGCAGGGAACAGCCCCAGCATTTT.

The V call is TRBV5-1, the J call TRBJ2-5; 9 nucleotides align to TRBD2. The CDR3 has 16 residues. The ends lost 3 bases at V and 4 bases at J; junction bases unmatched: 10. Germline V gives CDR1 SGHRS, CDR2 YFSETQ. The DNA of the CDR3 is TGCGCCAGCAGCTCCTGGGGTAGCGGGGGAGGAGAGACCCAGTACTTC. This codes for CASSSWGSGGGETQYF.

The chain carries TRBV10-3 and TRBJ1-5; perhaps TRBD1 as D (5 bases). The CDR3 has 13 amino acids. V lost 7 bases, J lost 1 base, and 8 bases lay in between. Germline CDR1 is ENHRY and CDR2 is SYGVKD. Here the CDR3 reads CAIKEGSNQPQHF. The CDR3 DNA reads TGTGCCATCAAGGAGGGGAGCAATCAGCCCCAGCATTTT.

The V call is TRBV7-2, the J call TRBJ1-4, with D tentatively TRBD1 (5 bases). The CDR3 sequence is 15 residues long. Germline CDR1 reads SGHTA; CDR2 reads FQGNSA. The V end lost 5 bases, the J end lost 7 bases, and 17 bases lay between the germline ends. The CDR3 protein is CASSKGFPQGEKLFF. CDR3 coding DNA: TGTGCCAGCAGCAAGGGGTTCCCTCAGGGTGAAAAACTGTTTTTT.

The V call is TRBV29-1, the J call TRBJ1-4, with D unresolved. This CDR3 comprises 17 residues. The germline gives CDR1 SQVTM, CDR2 ANQGSEA. V gave up 4 bases and J gave up 1 base, with 19 bases separating them. CDR3 DNA sequence: TGCAGCGTTGGAGGTGGGCAGGAGGTGGTAACTAATGAAAAACTGTTTTTT. It specifies CSVGGGQEVVTNEKLFF.

This rearrangement joins TRBV19 to TRBJ1-2; 7 bases are a match to TRBD1. The V gene end was trimmed by 3 bases and the J gene end by 4 bases; junction bases not matched to a gene: 5. In germline, CDR1 is LNHDA, CDR2 SQIVND (reference sequence). The CDR3 contains 14 residues. CDR3 region: CASSMQGVFYGYTF. Here the CDR3 DNA reads TGTGCCAGTAGTATGCAGGGGGTCTTCTATGGCTACACCTTC.

The rearrangement joins TRBV5-8 to TRBJ2-1; 9 bases agree with TRBD2. The germline V gene has CDR1 SGHTS and CDR2 YDEGEE. CDR3 length: 16 amino acids. Trimming removed 3 bases from V and 2 bases from J; junction bases left unmatched: 6. As DNA, the CDR3 is TGTGCCAGCAGCTACGCGAGCGGGGGGACCTACAATGAGCAGTTCTTC. It is translated as CASSYASGGTYNEQFF. Variable domain in full (rest from reference TRBV5-8 and TRBJ2-1): EAGVTQSPTHLIKTRGQQATLRCSPISGHTSVYWYQQALGLGLQFLLWYDEGEERNRGNFPPRFSGRQFPNYSSELNVNALELEDSALYLCASSYASGGTYNEQFFGPGTRLTVL.

The chain combines TRBV21-1 with TRBJ2-2; TRBD1, the table's D call, was not compared with the DNA. TRBV21-1 represents a pseudogene. The CDR3 totals 16 residues. For the CDR3, the DNA is TGTGCCAGCAGCAATAAAAGGACAGGGGAGAGGGGGGAGCTGTTTTTT. Residues: CASSNKRTGERGELFF.

In DNA, the CDR3 is TGTGCCAGCAGCTTCACCCTGACAGGCTCCTACGAGCAGTACTTC. The encoded protein is CASSFTLTGSYEQYF. The rearrangement links TRBV11-3 to TRBJ2-7; possible D gene TRBD1, 6 bases. Per germline, CDR1 SGHNT and CDR2 YENEEA. CDR3 size: 15 residues. V was shortened by 3 bases and J by 0 bases, with 12 bases between the two germline ends.